This TCR beta chain was found in a study of shared clonotypes between healthy human individuals (dated by TCRdb to 2020 to 2021). With respect to the entire study: Three men and a couple of women, aged 18 to 49 years, made up the cohort. Per donor, three plates each were used for CD4 naive and CD4 memory, two for CD8 naive, and one for CD8 memory. The study deeply sequenced blood TCR repertoires of several healthy adults to estimate repertoire size and the extent of clonotype sharing between individuals. To increase sequencing depth and limit assay-specific biases, different laboratories used diverse techniques to prepare libraries and sequence TCR repertoires. Between about 0.85 and 9.5 billion PBMCs per donor were obtained by leukapheresis. The paper as a whole reports these results and caveats: Compared with non-shared clonotypes, the clonotypes found in all four sorted-subset donors had higher generation probabilities. Because the study included a small number of donors, the genetic and exposure-history diversity represented was limited. Based on pairwise subsampling, the degree of clonotype sharing among donors was expected to be affected by sequencing depth. Roughly 5% of naive CD4, approximately 3.7% of naive CD8, approximately 2% of memory CD4, and approximately 0.4% of memory CD8 clonotypes were shared across several donors. Sampling was restricted to blood, and TCR repertoires in tissue are likely to differ from TCR repertoires in blood. Even with the large sequencing depth, rarefaction of the sorted-subset datasets indicated that sequencing was incomplete. Naive subsets generally had larger estimated clonotype richness than memory subsets did.

Using the deep immunoSEQ assay, TCR CDR3 regions were amplified from genomic DNA by multiplex PCR. Genomic DNA extracted from each cell subset was distributed evenly over all wells of several immunoSEQ 96-well plates, and each plate served as one replicate. Each replicate PCR for sorted subsets received roughly 200 ng genomic DNA, equal to roughly 30,000 T cell genomes. The purified libraries were quantified using a Qubit 3.0 fluorometer, sized with a Bioanalyzer 2100, and then quantified again using the KAPA Library Quantification kit. Every immunoSEQ 96-well plate was sequenced on a dedicated single-read 150-cycle Illumina NextSeq 550 flow cell. The published analysis was carried out like this. The immunoSEQ output contained only junctional sequences without quality scores, so filtering could not match that applied to full-length reads. To assign V/J genes and CDR3, sequences were annotated against IMGT germline references using PyIR, a Python wrapper for IgBLAST v1.9. Reads were removed for weak V/J assignments (E-value above 1e-6), missing CDR3, stop codons, out-of-frame junctions, or ambiguous translated residues. V3J clonotypes were defined by identical inferred V gene, J gene, and CDR3 amino acid sequence. Percentage overlap between repertoires was calculated by dividing the number of shared unique clonotypes by the size of the smaller repertoire. RTK rarefaction, the Chao1 estimator, and Recon v2.1 estimates of unobserved clonotypes were used to assess repertoire richness. OLGA was used to compute generation probabilities for all TCRbeta clonotypes that the gDNA method yielded from a few donors. TCRdb mirrors the immuneACCESS table, restricted to in-frame sequences. Some clones are absent from its copies; in checked studies, under half trace to an unresolved V gene, and the reason for the others is unknown. That table gives V, J and clone size, and the DNA gave D and trimming. The sample table lists roughly 850,000 clones, about 97% of them with a count of one. The ten largest clones capture about 0.25% of the sample.

A remark on this clone: This receptor's antigen is unknown. No clone much larger than this one lies a single base away; base qualities are absent.

CD8 naive samples were obtained by positive selection for CCR7 among CD45RO-negative cells, yielding a CD45RA+CCR7+ population from which TemRA cells were excluded. Healthy HIV-negative adults with no recently reported acute infections or vaccinations were included as donors. All donors were Caucasian adults living in Nashville, Tennessee, USA. After blood collection by leukapheresis, PBMCs were isolated using Ficoll-Histopaque density gradient centrifugation and then cryopreserved in the vapor phase of liquid nitrogen. Analytical flow cytometry was used to check the purity and quantity of every magnetically sorted T cell population. Genomic DNA was isolated from each sorted fraction and quantified by UV absorbance on a Nanodrop 2000c. Per the germline V gene, SQVTM is the CDR1 and ANQGSEA is the CDR2. The cysteine opens and the phenylalanine closes a CDR3 of 14 amino acids. Just CDR3 DNA is preserved here, 42 bases in frame from base 1. Trimming accounts for 2 bases at V and 4 bases at J, while the number of junction bases matched to no gene is 5.

The clonotype comes from a man in his thirties or forties in good health. The chain is made from TRBV29-1 and TRBJ1-3; 7 bases in between match TRBD1. The specimen was naive CD8+ T cells sorted from blood. The label giving this sample's cell subset or site can be read as: CD45RA+CCR7+. The CDR3 protein is CSVEQGGKGNTIYF. The nucleotide sequence reads as follows: TGCAGCGTTGAACAGGGGGGTAAGGGAAACACCATATATTTT.